The rows below give T cell receptor beta chains drawn from one sample of a study of cytomegalovirus exposure and HLA in healthy donors. Clones were sequenced by immunoSEQ multiplex PCR, and TCRdb holds only the in-frame ones, with some missing. The table lists more than 50,000 clones, roughly 90% of them singletons, with over 2% in the top ten. The specimen sequenced was PBMCs. These receptors originate from a woman in her 30s in good health and CMV-seronegative. CDR3s include the opening cysteine and the closing phenylalanine or tryptophan. A D gene is named only where the DNA matches it firmly. Clone size, where shown, is once, few, many, or a class for clones that have expanded.

j_gene: TRBJ1-2
v_gene: TRBV4-2
d_gene: NA
abundance: NA
CDR3nt: TGTGCCAGCAGCCAACCCCAACAGGGTGGAAACTATGGCTACACCTTC
CDR3aa: CASSQPQQGGNYGYTF

j_gene: TRBJ2-6
v_gene: TRBV2
d_gene: NA
abundance: NA
CDR3nt: TGTGCCAGCAGTAAAAAGGGGCGTGACCTCTCTGGGGCCAACGTCCTGACTTTC
CDR3aa: CASSKKGRDLSGANVLTF

j_gene: TRBJ2-1
v_gene: TRBV6-5
d_gene: NA
abundance: NA
CDR3nt: TGTGCCAGCAGTTACTCCCGGGAGACTGAGCAGTTCTTC
CDR3aa: CASSYSRETEQFF

j_gene: TRBJ1-2
v_gene: TRBV21-1
d_gene: NA
abundance: NA
CDR3nt: TGTGCCAGCAGCAACCCCCCGGGTTTAGATCCAAACTATGGCTACACCTTC
CDR3aa: CASSNPPGLDPNYGYTF

j_gene: TRBJ2-1
v_gene: TRBV7-9
d_gene: NA
abundance: once
CDR3nt: TGTGCCAGCAGCTTGAGAGGGAGCTCCTACAATGAGCAGTTCTTC
CDR3aa: CASSLRGSSYNEQFF

j_gene: TRBJ2-7
v_gene: TRBV6-1
d_gene: TRBD2
abundance: NA
CDR3nt: TGTGCCAGCAGTGAGAGCGGGACTAGCGGCCACGAGCAGTACTTC
CDR3aa: CASSESGTSGHEQYF

j_gene: TRBJ2-7
v_gene: TRBV6-5
d_gene: NA
abundance: NA
CDR3nt: TGTGCCAGCAGACCCCAGGGGACTACCTACGAGCAGTACTTC
CDR3aa: CASRPQGTTYEQYF

j_gene: TRBJ2-3
v_gene: TRBV30
d_gene: NA
abundance: once
CDR3nt: TGTGCCTCCCTAGCGCTTGACACAGATACGCAGTATTTT
CDR3aa: CASLALDTDTQYF

j_gene: TRBJ1-2
v_gene: TRBV6-5
d_gene: TRBD1
abundance: once
CDR3nt: TGTGCCAGCAGTTACTCCCGGACAGGGGGCAACTATGGCTACACCTTC
CDR3aa: CASSYSRTGGNYGYTF

j_gene: TRBJ2-7
v_gene: TRBV9
d_gene: TRBD2
abundance: NA
CDR3nt: TGTGCCAGCAGCGTATGGCTAGCGGGAGGGCCGCAGTACTTC
CDR3aa: CASSVWLAGGPQYF

j_gene: TRBJ1-2
v_gene: TRBV14
d_gene: NA
abundance: NA
CDR3nt: TGTGCCAGCAGCCGACGGAGTGGCTACACCTTC
CDR3aa: CASSRRSGYTF

j_gene: TRBJ1-2
v_gene: TRBV5-4
d_gene: NA
abundance: once
CDR3nt: TGTGCCAGCAGCCATCCACAGGGAAACTATGGCTACACCTTC
CDR3aa: CASSHPQGNYGYTF

j_gene: TRBJ2-3
v_gene: TRBV10-3
d_gene: NA
abundance: once
CDR3nt: TGTGCCATCAGGACTTACGGAGGCCCTGGTGACACAGATACGCAGTATTTT
CDR3aa: CAIRTYGGPGDTDTQYF

j_gene: TRBJ1-3
v_gene: TRBV7-2
d_gene: TRBD1
abundance: NA
CDR3nt: TGTGCCAGCAGCTCTCAGGGGGCGGGAAACACCATATATTTT
CDR3aa: CASSSQGAGNTIYF

j_gene: TRBJ2-7
v_gene: TRBV27
d_gene: TRBD1
abundance: NA
CDR3nt: TGTGCCAGCAGTCTGGACAGGGGCCAGTCCTACGAGCAGTACTTC
CDR3aa: CASSLDRGQSYEQYF

j_gene: TRBJ2-2
v_gene: TRBV11-2
d_gene: TRBD2
abundance: NA
CDR3nt: TGTGCCAGCAGCTTAGTTAGCGGGAGGGCCGCCGGGGAGCTGTTTTTT
CDR3aa: CASSLVSGRAAGELFF

j_gene: TRBJ1-1
v_gene: TRBV9
d_gene: TRBD1
abundance: NA
CDR3nt: TGTGCCAGCAGCGTAGCAGACAGGGTAAGGAGTGGGACTGAAGCTTTCTTT
CDR3aa: CASSVADRVRSGTEAFF

j_gene: TRBJ2-1
v_gene: TRBV30
d_gene: TRBD2
abundance: NA
CDR3nt: TGTGCCTGGAGACCGACTAGCGGGAGTCGGAATGAGCAGTTCTTC
CDR3aa: CAWRPTSGSRNEQFF

j_gene: TRBJ2-7
v_gene: TRBV10-3
d_gene: TRBD2
abundance: few
CDR3nt: TGTGCCATCAGTGAGTCTGCTAGCGGACCCTACGAGCAGTACTTC
CDR3aa: CAISESASGPYEQYF

j_gene: TRBJ2-6
v_gene: TRBV4-3
d_gene: NA
abundance: NA
CDR3nt: TGCGCCAGCAGCCAAGTTTTTTACATTGAGGGCCGCAACGTCCTGACTTTC
CDR3aa: CASSQVFYIEGRNVLTF

j_gene: TRBJ2-5
v_gene: TRBV27
d_gene: TRBD1
abundance: NA
CDR3nt: TGTGCCAGCAGCCCACGGGGACAGGGGCCGGACTGGGACCAGTACTTC
CDR3aa: CASSPRGQGPDWDQYF

j_gene: TRBJ2-6
v_gene: TRBV5-4
d_gene: TRBD1
abundance: NA
CDR3nt: TGTGCCAGCAGCTTCGAGACAGGGTTATCTGGGGCCAACGTCCTGACTTTC
CDR3aa: CASSFETGLSGANVLTF

j_gene: TRBJ2-1
v_gene: TRBV7-7
d_gene: TRBD2
abundance: NA
CDR3nt: TGTGCCAGCAGTCAAGCTAGCGGGAGGGCCTTCGACAATGAGCAGTTCTTC
CDR3aa: CASSQASGRAFDNEQFF

j_gene: TRBJ2-2
v_gene: TRBV30
d_gene: TRBD2
abundance: NA
CDR3nt: TGTGCCTGGAGGGAAACTAGCGGGAGGCGGCGCACCGGGGAGCTGTTTTTT
CDR3aa: CAWRETSGRRRTGELFF

j_gene: TRBJ2-1
v_gene: TRBV11-1
d_gene: NA
abundance: NA
CDR3nt: TGTGCCAGCAGCTTTGGGGAGCGGATCTCCTACAATGAGCAGTTCTTC
CDR3aa: CASSFGERISYNEQFF

j_gene: TRBJ1-2
v_gene: TRBV7-8
d_gene: NA
abundance: NA
CDR3nt: TGTGCCAGCAGCTTAGACAGACGGCCGCCTTATGGCTACACCTTC
CDR3aa: CASSLDRRPPYGYTF

j_gene: TRBJ1-2
v_gene: TRBV10-3
d_gene: TRBD1
abundance: NA
CDR3nt: TGTGCCATCAGTGACCCGAGCAACAGGGGGGGTAGCTATGGCTACACCTTC
CDR3aa: CAISDPSNRGGSYGYTF

j_gene: TRBJ2-3
v_gene: TRBV19
d_gene: TRBD2
abundance: NA
CDR3nt: TGTGCCAGTAAAGCTCACGGGAGGATCTCAGATACGCAGTATTTT
CDR3aa: CASKAHGRISDTQYF

j_gene: TRBJ2-5
v_gene: TRBV6-5
d_gene: NA
abundance: NA
CDR3nt: TGTGCCAGCCGGTTAGCGGCCCAAGAGACCCAGTACTTC
CDR3aa: CASRLAAQETQYF

j_gene: TRBJ1-5
v_gene: TRBV30
d_gene: NA
abundance: NA
CDR3nt: TGTGCCTGGAGTTACGGTGGCAATCAGCCCCAGCATTTT
CDR3aa: CAWSYGGNQPQHF

j_gene: TRBJ2-1
v_gene: TRBV28
d_gene: TRBD2
abundance: NA
CDR3nt: TGTGCCAGCCGGACGAGGTCGCTAGCGGGAGTCAATGAGCAGTTCTTC
CDR3aa: CASRTRSLAGVNEQFF

j_gene: TRBJ2-1
v_gene: TRBV7-9
d_gene: NA
abundance: NA
CDR3nt: TGTGCCAGCAGCTTAGGATCGGGACACCTTCTCAATGAGCAGTTCTTC
CDR3aa: CASSLGSGHLLNEQFF

j_gene: TRBJ2-1
v_gene: TRBV7-9
d_gene: NA
abundance: NA
CDR3nt: TGTGCCAGCAGCTTGTATAAGGGGTACTCCTACAATGAGCAGTTCTTC
CDR3aa: CASSLYKGYSYNEQFF

j_gene: TRBJ2-5
v_gene: TRBV6-5
d_gene: NA
abundance: NA
CDR3nt: TGTGCCAGCAGCCCGCCCGGCGGGATTAGAGAGACCCAGTACTTC
CDR3aa: CASSPPGGIRETQYF

j_gene: TRBJ2-3
v_gene: TRBV11-2
d_gene: NA
abundance: NA
CDR3nt: TGTGCCAGCAGCTTAATGGGGCAGCTCCCCGCAGATACGCAGTATTTT
CDR3aa: CASSLMGQLPADTQYF

j_gene: TRBJ2-1
v_gene: TRBV4-1
d_gene: TRBD2
abundance: NA
CDR3nt: TGCGCCAGCAGCCCCTCTGGGACTAGCATCAACAATGAGCAGTTCTTC
CDR3aa: CASSPSGTSINNEQFF

j_gene: TRBJ1-1
v_gene: TRBV7-9
d_gene: TRBD1
abundance: NA
CDR3nt: TGTGCCAGCAGCTTAACCCCCACAGGGGCAAACACTGAAGCTTTCTTT
CDR3aa: CASSLTPTGANTEAFF

j_gene: TRBJ1-4
v_gene: TRBV11-2
d_gene: TRBD1
abundance: NA
CDR3nt: TGTGCCAGCAGCACAGGGGAGAGGGAAAAACTGTTTTTT
CDR3aa: CASSTGEREKLFF

j_gene: TRBJ1-4
v_gene: TRBV19
d_gene: NA
abundance: NA
CDR3nt: TGTGCCAGTAGTATAAATGGAGACAGATTTGCAACTAATGAAAAACTGTTTTTT
CDR3aa: CASSINGDRFATNEKLFF

j_gene: TRBJ2-5
v_gene: TRBV12-5
d_gene: NA
abundance: NA
CDR3nt: TGTGCTAGTGGTTGGTCAGGGGACGGGGAGACCCAGTACTTC
CDR3aa: CASGWSGDGETQYF